Presented here are 26 T cell receptor beta chains from one specimen sequenced in a study of T-cell memory formation after mild COVID-19 (dated by TCRdb to about 2021). Library construction relied on 5' RACE. Sequencing was carried out with an Illumina NovaSeq 6000. TCRdb itself trimmed the public reads at Q25 with fastp, ran MiXCR and retained productive beta chains. Records with the same CDR3 protein are collapsed into one entry carrying the most frequent genes and DNA. The sample has 300,000 or so distinct CDR3 sequences on record, about 15% of them singletons. In total, the top ten clones hold around 23% of the sample. Sequencing was done on a sample of PBMCs or a T cell subset sorted from them (not recorded which). The receptors here all came from a man younger than 35 who had mild COVID-19 (a few samples of this study predate the infection). The sample titles of this study are shuffled in the database, so cell type and time point are left out; the donor was told from shared clones.

This clonotype was detected a few times. This sequence joins TRBV5-1 and TRBJ2-2; a possible D gene is TRBD2 (6 bases). The CDR3 totals 14 residues. CDR1 is SGHRS and CDR2 is YFSETQ in the germline V gene. V lost 1 base, J lost 9 bases, and 13 bases lay in between. CDR3 loop: CASSLRLGQRELFF. CDR3 coding DNA: TGCGCCAGCAGCTTGCGACTAGGCCAACGGGAGCTGTTTTTT.

The rearrangement links TRBV7-8 to TRBJ2-5; 10 bases match TRBD1. Germline loops: CDR1 SGHVS, CDR2 FQNEAQ. The junction had 9 bases not matched to a gene; V was cut back by 7 bases and J by 1 base. The CDR3 totals 16 residues. The CDR3 DNA sequence: TGTGCCAGCATGGACAGGGGGATTTTGCCCCAAGAGACCCAGTACTTC. As protein: CASMDRGILPQETQYF.

The table lists this clonotype with a few counts. As DNA, the CDR3 is TGTGCCAGCAGCACCCGGGACACATCCTACGAGCAGTACGTC. Amino acid sequence: CASSTRDTSYEQYV. The chain links TRBV6-6 to TRBJ2-7; D is perhaps TRBD1 (6 bases). The CDR3 is 14 amino acids. CDR1 MNHNY and CDR2 SVGAGI come from the germline V gene (reference sequence). V lost 6 bases, J lost 1 base, and 13 bases lay in between.

This chain uses TRBV20-1 with TRBJ1-4; weak D call: TRBD1 (5 bases). Trimming pared 3 bases from V and 8 bases from J, leaving 7 bases between. The CDR3 covers 11 residues. Germline values: CDR1 DFQATT, CDR2 SNEGSKA (reference sequence). The CDR3 bases are TGCAGTGCTAGGACAGAAGAAAAACTGTTTTTT. Its protein product is CSARTEEKLFF.

This clonotype was seen a few times. This chain links TRBV4-1 with TRBJ2-7; TRBD1 matches 9 bases. CDR3 length: 16 amino acids. The junction had 10 bases not matched to a gene; V was cut back by 4 bases and J by 3 bases. CDR1 is MGHRA, CDR2 YSYEKL, per germline. CDR3 coding DNA: TGCGCCAGCAGCCGCACGCAAGGGACAGGGAGCTACGAGCAGTACTTC. Protein product: CASSRTQGTGSYEQYF.

The table lists this clonotype with a few counts. The chain is built from TRBV5-5 and TRBJ1-5, with D unclear. The CDR3 is 15 amino acids. Trimming stripped 1 base from V and 5 bases from J, with 13 bases between. Per the germline V gene, CDR1 is SGHKS and CDR2 is YYEKEE (reference sequence). The CDR3: CASSLTPQVDQPQHF. The CDR3 bases are TGTGCCAGCAGCTTGACACCCCAGGTGGATCAGCCCCAGCATTTT.

In this sample, this clonotype turned up a few times. V gene TRBV7-2 combines with J gene TRBJ1-1; TRBD1 matches 7 bases. The length of the CDR3 is 14 residues. CDR1 is SGHTA, CDR2 FQGNSA, per germline. V lost 6 bases and J lost 1; bases outside the gene matches: 5. The CDR3 reads CASSKDRRNTEAFF. DNA of the CDR3: TGTGCCAGCAGTAAGGACAGGAGGAACACTGAAGCTTTCTTT.

The genes are TRBV10-3 and TRBJ1-1, with D perhaps TRBD1 (5 bases). The germline V gene has CDR1 ENHRY and CDR2 SYGVKD. The CDR3 has 14 amino acids. V lost 7 bases to trimming and J lost 5 bases, with 17 bases between them. For the CDR3, the DNA is TGTGCCATCACCCTAGGGGAGGCCGGTACTGAAGCTTTCTTT. Its translation is CAITLGEAGTEAFF.

This clonotype was detected a few times. The chain links TRBV7-8 to TRBJ2-1, with 8 bases identical to TRBD2. This CDR3 spans 17 amino acids. Germline-derived CDR1 and CDR2 are SGHVS and FQNEAQ. V trimming: 1 base; J trimming: 2 bases; junction bases outside the gene matches: 7. In DNA form, the CDR3 reads TGTGCCAGCAGCTTAGTGGTGGGTAGCGGGGCCTACAATGAGCAGTTCTTC. Translating gives CASSLVVGSGAYNEQFF.

This clonotype was recorded a few times. V is TRBV6-6 and J is TRBJ1-3; D may be TRBD1 (5 bases). CDR3 size: 17 residues. The V end lost 5 bases, the J end lost 0 bases, and 17 bases lay between the germline ends. Germline CDR1 reads MNHNY; CDR2 reads SVGAGI (reference sequence). DNA for the CDR3: TGTGCCAGCAGTGTTGAACCGGGACGCAGCTCTGGAAACACCATATATTTT. This gives the protein CASSVEPGRSSGNTIYF.

The chain couples TRBV27 to TRBJ2-1, with 11 bases fitting TRBD2. Germline CDR1 is MNHEY and CDR2 is SMNVEV (reference sequence). V was clipped by 4 bases and J by 0 bases; unmatched bases: 2. The CDR3 is 16 residues long. CDR3 bases: TGTGCCAGCAGTTCCGGGACTAGCGGCTCCTACAATGAGCAGTTCTTC. Protein product: CASSSGTSGSYNEQFF.

The chain recombines TRBV5-1 with TRBJ1-3; D gene uncertain. With 0 bases removed from V and 2 bases from J, the gap between germline ends came to 6 bases. The CDR3 extends over 14 amino acids. CDR1 and CDR2 from the germline V gene are SGHRS and YFSETQ. The CDR3 loop is CASSLGVPGNTIYF. Here the CDR3 DNA reads TGCGCCAGCAGCTTGGGAGTTCCTGGAAACACCATATATTTT.

This clonotype was seen only a few times. The V call is TRBV4-2, the J call TRBJ2-7; D is undetermined. V was trimmed by 1 base and J by 0 bases, leaving 7 bases between them. CDR1 is LGHNA, CDR2 YNFKEQ, per germline. The CDR3 runs 14 residues. CDR3 coding DNA: TGTGCCAGCAGCCAAGCGGCGGACTCCTACGAGCAGTACTTC. Encoded protein: CASSQAADSYEQYF.

The genes are TRBV5-1 and TRBJ2-5; D unclear. Trimming took off 5 bases at V and 2 bases at J, with 7 bases between the two ends. The CDR3 covers 12 residues. The germline V gene encodes CDR1 SGHRS and CDR2 YFSETQ. CDR3 sequence: CASSHGQETQYF. CDR3 DNA: TGCGCCAGCAGTCACGGACAAGAGACCCAGTACTTC.

This sequence joins TRBV7-2 and TRBJ2-5; D may be TRBD2 (6 bases). Trimming shortened V by 5 bases and J by 7 bases, and 20 bases separated the two germline ends. Germline lookup yields CDR1 SGHTA and CDR2 FQGNSA. The CDR3 consists of 15 residues. CDR3 loop: CASSKSPGREVTQYF. CDR3 DNA sequence: TGTGCCAGCAGCAAAAGCCCGGGCAGGGAGGTGACCCAGTACTTC.

This clonotype has a handful of counts. The chain employs TRBV6-2 or TRBV6-3 and TRBJ2-2; D call uncertain. This CDR3 spans 15 amino acids. Germline CDR1 and CDR2: MNHEY and SVGEGT. The V end was cut by 0 bases, the J end by 2 bases, with 7 bases between. For the CDR3, the DNA is TGTGCCAGCAGTTACTCGTGGCCTAACACCGGGGAGCTGTTTTTT. Translation gives CASSYSWPNTGELFF.

A few counts support this clonotype. The rearrangement joins TRBV7-2 to TRBJ2-1; D may be TRBD1 or TRBD2 (5 bases each). Trimming took off 5 bases at V and 4 bases at J, with 12 bases between the two ends. CDR1 and CDR2 from the germline V gene are SGHTA and FQGNSA. The CDR3 is 14 residues long. This CDR3 reads CASSVDGAYNEQFF. CDR3 in DNA: TGTGCCAGCAGCGTCGACGGGGCTTACAATGAGCAGTTCTTC.

The V call is TRBV7-9, the J call TRBJ1-1; D perhaps matches TRBD1 (5 bases). Germline-derived CDR1 and CDR2 are SEHNR and FQNEAQ (reference sequence). The CDR3 loop spans 15 amino acids. V lost 4 bases, J lost 0 bases, and 12 bases lay in between. The DNA for the CDR3 is TGTGCCAGCAGCTACCCAGGACACCTGAACACTGAAGCTTTCTTT. The encoded protein is CASSYPGHLNTEAFF.

The chain carries TRBV7-2 and TRBJ1-2; tentative D call: TRBD1 (6 bases). V dropped 5 bases and J dropped 6 bases, with 22 bases sitting between them. Germline CDR1 reads SGHTA; CDR2 reads FQGNSA. CDR3 size: 16 residues. The CDR3 sequence: CASSPNPTGLGDGYTF. CDR3 DNA: TGTGCCAGCAGCCCCAATCCTACAGGGCTTGGAGATGGCTACACCTTC.

This clonotype was detected a few times. The J gene is TRBJ2-7, the V gene TRBV6-5; D gene unclear. Deletions cut 0 bases from V and 6 bases from J, with 3 bases between. The CDR3 runs 11 residues. The germline V gene encodes CDR1 MNHEY and CDR2 SVGAGI. Here the CDR3 DNA reads TGTGCCAGCAGTTACTCTTCCGAGCAGTACTTC. This gives the protein CASSYSSEQYF.

This clonotype was picked up a small number of times. The chain employs TRBV5-1 and TRBJ1-1; a possible D gene is TRBD1 (6 bases). The germline V gene encodes CDR1 SGHRS and CDR2 YFSETQ. This CDR3 spans 14 amino acids. The V end was cut by 1 base, the J end by 4 bases, with 11 bases between. CDR3 DNA sequence: TGCGCCAGCAGCTTGAGTGAGGGGGGCACTGAAGCTTTCTTT. The encoded protein is CASSLSEGGTEAFF.

The chain uses TRBV7-2 and TRBJ1-1; 9 bases agree with TRBD1. The CDR3 covers 14 residues. V was clipped by 7 bases and J by 5 bases; unmatched bases: 8. Germline values: CDR1 SGHTA, CDR2 FQGNSA. CDR3 in amino acids: CASIRDREGTEAFF. The CDR3 DNA sequence: TGTGCCAGCATACGGGACAGGGAGGGGACTGAAGCTTTCTTT.

The chain combines TRBV24-1 with TRBJ2-7; 9 bases match TRBD1. J was trimmed by 5 bases and V by 1 base; bases with no gene match: 8. Germline assignment: CDR1 KGHDR and CDR2 SFDVKD. The CDR3 sequence is 16 residues long. CDR3 coding DNA: TGTGCCACCAGTGATTTCGTGGGACAGGGAAACCACGAGCAGTACTTC. This translates into CATSDFVGQGNHEQYF.

This clonotype was counted a few times. The rearrangement uses TRBV6-1 and TRBJ1-2, with TRBD1 matching over 11 bases. Germline CDR1 and CDR2: MNHNS and SASEGT. The length of the CDR3 is 14 residues. J gave up 4 bases and V 6 bases, and 4 bases lay outside the gene matches. The CDR3 DNA follows: TGTGCCAGCAGAGGACAGGGGGCTAGCTATGGCTACACCTTC. This encodes CASRGQGASYGYTF.

This clonotype was seen only a few times. J is TRBJ2-7 and V is TRBV4-2; TRBD1 might be the D (7 bases). The CDR3 totals 17 residues. The germline CDR1 and CDR2 sequences are LGHNA and YNFKEQ. The V end lost 1 base, the J end lost 1 base, and 17 bases lay between the germline ends. The CDR3 nucleotides read TGTGCCAGCAGCCAAGGGGGGACTGGGACAGATTCCTACGAGCAGTACTTC. Protein sequence: CASSQGGTGTDSYEQYF.

This clonotype came up many times. The chain recombines TRBV11-2 with TRBJ1-5; D gene ambiguous. V gave up 0 bases and J gave up 3 bases, with 3 bases separating them. Per germline, CDR1 SGHAT and CDR2 FQNNGV. The CDR3 covers 13 residues. In DNA form, the CDR3 reads TGTGCCAGCAGCTTAGACCTCAATCAGCCCCAGCATTTT. Encoded protein: CASSLDLNQPQHF.